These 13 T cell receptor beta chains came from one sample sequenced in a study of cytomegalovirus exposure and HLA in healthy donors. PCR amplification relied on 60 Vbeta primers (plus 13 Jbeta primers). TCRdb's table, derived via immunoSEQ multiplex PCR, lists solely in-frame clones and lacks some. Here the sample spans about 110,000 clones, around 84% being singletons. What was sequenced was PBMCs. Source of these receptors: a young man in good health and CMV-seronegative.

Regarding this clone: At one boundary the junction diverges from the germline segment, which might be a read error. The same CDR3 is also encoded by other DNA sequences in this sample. DNA for the CDR3: TGTGCCAGCCGATGGGACAGGGGGCGGTCTGAAGCTTTCTTC. It is translated as CASRWDRGRSEAFF. The chain is built from TRBV6-1 and TRBJ1-1; TRBD1 matches at 12 bases. Per the germline V gene, CDR1 is MNHNS and CDR2 is SASEGT. The CDR3 sequence is 14 residues long.

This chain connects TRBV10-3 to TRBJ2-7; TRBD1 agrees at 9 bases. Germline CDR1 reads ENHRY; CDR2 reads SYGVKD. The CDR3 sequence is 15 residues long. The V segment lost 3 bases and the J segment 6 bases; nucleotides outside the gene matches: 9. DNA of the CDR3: TGTGCCATCAGTGAATGGGACAGGGTCTGGGGCGAGCAGTACTTC. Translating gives CAISEWDRVWGEQYF.

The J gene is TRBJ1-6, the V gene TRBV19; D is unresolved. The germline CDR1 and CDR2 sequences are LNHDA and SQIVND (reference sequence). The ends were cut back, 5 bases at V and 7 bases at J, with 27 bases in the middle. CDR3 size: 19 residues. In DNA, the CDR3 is TGTGCCAGTAGTCCCCGAATTATTAAGACGGGAGGAACGAATTCACCCCTCCACTTT. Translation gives CASSPRIIKTGGTNSPLHF. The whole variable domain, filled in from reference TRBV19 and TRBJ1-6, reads DGGITQSPKYLFRKEGQNVTLSCEQNLNHDAMYWYRQDPGQGLRLIYYSQIVNDFQKGDIAEGYSVSREKKESFPLTVTSAQKNPTAFYLCASSPRIIKTGGTNSPLHFGNGTRLTVT.

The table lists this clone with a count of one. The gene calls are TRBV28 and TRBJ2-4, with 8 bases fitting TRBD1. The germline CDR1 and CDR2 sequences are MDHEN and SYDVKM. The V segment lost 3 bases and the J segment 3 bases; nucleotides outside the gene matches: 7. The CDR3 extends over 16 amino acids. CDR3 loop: CASSFGQGVSKNIQYF. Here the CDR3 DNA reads TGTGCCAGCAGTTTCGGACAGGGAGTGAGCAAAAACATTCAGTACTTC.

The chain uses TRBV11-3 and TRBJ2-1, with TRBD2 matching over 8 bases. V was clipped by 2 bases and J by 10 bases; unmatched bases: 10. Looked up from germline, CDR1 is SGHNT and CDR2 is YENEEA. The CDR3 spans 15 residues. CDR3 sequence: CASSLRGAGGEEQFF. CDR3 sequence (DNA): TGTGCCAGCAGCTTACGTGGGGCCGGGGGGGAAGAGCAGTTCTTC. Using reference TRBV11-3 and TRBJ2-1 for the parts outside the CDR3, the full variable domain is EAGVVQSPRYKIIEKKQPVAFWCNPISGHNTLYWYLQNLGQGPELLIRYENEEAVDDSQLPKDRFSAERLKGVDSTLKIQPAELGDSAVYLCASSLRGAGGEEQFFGPGTRLTVL.

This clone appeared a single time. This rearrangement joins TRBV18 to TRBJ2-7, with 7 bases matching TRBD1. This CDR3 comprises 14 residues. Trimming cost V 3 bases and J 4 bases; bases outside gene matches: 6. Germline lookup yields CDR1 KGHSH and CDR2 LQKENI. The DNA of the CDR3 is TGTGCCAGCTCACCGGGACAGCCAGGATACGAGCAGTACTTC. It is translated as CASSPGQPGYEQYF.

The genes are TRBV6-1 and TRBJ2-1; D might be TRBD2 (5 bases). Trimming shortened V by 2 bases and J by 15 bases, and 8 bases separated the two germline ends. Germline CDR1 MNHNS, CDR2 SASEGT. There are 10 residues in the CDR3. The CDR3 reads CASSELAPFF. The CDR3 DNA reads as TGTGCCAGCAGTGAACTAGCTCCGTTCTTC.

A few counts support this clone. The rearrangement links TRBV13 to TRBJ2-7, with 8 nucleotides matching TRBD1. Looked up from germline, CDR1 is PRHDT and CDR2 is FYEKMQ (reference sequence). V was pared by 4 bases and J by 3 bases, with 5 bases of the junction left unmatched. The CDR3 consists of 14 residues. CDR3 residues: CASSSGDRFYEQYF. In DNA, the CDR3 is TGTGCCAGCAGCTCCGGGGACAGGTTCTACGAGCAGTACTTC.

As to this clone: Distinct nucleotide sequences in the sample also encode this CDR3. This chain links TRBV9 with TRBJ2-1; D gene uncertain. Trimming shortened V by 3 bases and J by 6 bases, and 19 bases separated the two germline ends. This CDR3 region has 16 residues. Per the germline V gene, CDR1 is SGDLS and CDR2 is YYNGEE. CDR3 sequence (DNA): TGTGCCAGCAGCGCGCGGCAGTCCGCGCCGTCCAATGAGCAGTTCTTC. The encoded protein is CASSARQSAPSNEQFF. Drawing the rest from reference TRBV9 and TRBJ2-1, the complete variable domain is DSGVTQTPKHLITATGQRVTLRCSPRSGDLSVYWYQQSLDQGLQFLIQYYNGEERAKGNILERFSAQQFPDLHSELNLSSLELGDSALYFCASSARQSAPSNEQFFGPGTRLTVL.

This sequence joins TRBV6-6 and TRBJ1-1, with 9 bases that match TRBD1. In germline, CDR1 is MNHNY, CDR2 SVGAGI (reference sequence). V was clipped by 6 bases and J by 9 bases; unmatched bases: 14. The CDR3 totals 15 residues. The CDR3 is CASSVGQGRGGKAFF. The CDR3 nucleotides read TGTGCCAGCAGCGTGGGACAGGGCCGGGGGGGGAAAGCTTTCTTT.

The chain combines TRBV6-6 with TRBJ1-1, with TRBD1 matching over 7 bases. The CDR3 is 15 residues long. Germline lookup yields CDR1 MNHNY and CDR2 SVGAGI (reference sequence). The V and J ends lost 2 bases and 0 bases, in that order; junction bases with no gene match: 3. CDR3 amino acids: CASSYPTGLNTEAFF. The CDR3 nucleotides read TGTGCCAGCAGTTACCCGACAGGGTTGAACACTGAAGCTTTCTTT.

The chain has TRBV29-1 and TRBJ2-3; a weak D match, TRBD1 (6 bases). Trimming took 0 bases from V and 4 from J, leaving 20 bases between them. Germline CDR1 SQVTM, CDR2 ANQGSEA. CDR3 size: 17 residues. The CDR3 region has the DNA TGCAGCGTTGAAGATAGGTCCGGTAGGGGGAGCCCAGATACGCAGTATTTT. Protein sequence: CSVEDRSGRGSPDTQYF.

The CDR3, as DNA: TGCAGCGTTGAAGGCCTGACAAAGTCTAACTATGGCTACACCTTC. Protein product: CSVEGLTKSNYGYTF. The rearrangement joins TRBV29-1 to TRBJ1-2; no definite D call. Germline V CDR1 and CDR2: SQVTM, ANQGSEA. The CDR3 contains 15 residues. Trimming stripped 1 base from V and 0 bases from J, with 12 bases between.